The T cell receptor beta chain described here comes from a study of PD-L1 blockade in urothelial cancer. Each PCR reaction had synthetic TCR analog templates spiked into it. Assay: immunoSEQ multiplex PCR; the TCRdb copy retains only in-frame clones and omits some. Among roughly 45,000 clones listed, 80% were seen once. Documented time point: pretreatment peripheral blood. CDR1 is MNHEY and CDR2 is SVGAGI in the germline V gene. V was shortened by 2 bases and J by 2 bases, with 8 bases between the two germline ends. CDR3 length: 14 residues. This chain uses TRBV6-5 with TRBJ2-3; D possibly corresponds to TRBD1 (6 bases). Sequenced here: PBMCs, sampled around atezolizumab (anti-PD-L1) treatment. The source of this sequence is a man in his fifties or sixties with urothelial cancer. This chain's CDR3 is CASSYGTFTDTQYF. The CDR3 DNA follows: TGTGCCAGCAGTTACGGGACATTCACAGATACGCAGTATTTT.